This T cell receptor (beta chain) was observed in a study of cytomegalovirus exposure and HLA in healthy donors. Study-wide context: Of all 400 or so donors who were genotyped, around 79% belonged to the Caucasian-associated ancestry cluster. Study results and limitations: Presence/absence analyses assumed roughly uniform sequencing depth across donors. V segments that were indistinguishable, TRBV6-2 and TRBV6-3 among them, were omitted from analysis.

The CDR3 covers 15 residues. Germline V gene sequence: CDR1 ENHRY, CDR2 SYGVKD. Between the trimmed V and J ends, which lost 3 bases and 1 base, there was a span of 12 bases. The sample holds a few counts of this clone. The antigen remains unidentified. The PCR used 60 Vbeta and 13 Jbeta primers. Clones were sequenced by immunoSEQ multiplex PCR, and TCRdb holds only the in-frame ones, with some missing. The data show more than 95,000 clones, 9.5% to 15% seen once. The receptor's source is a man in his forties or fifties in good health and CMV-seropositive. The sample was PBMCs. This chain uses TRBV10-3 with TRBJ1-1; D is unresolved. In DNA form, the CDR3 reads TGTGCCATCAGTGATGGAGTCAGAACGAACACTGAAGCTTTCTTT. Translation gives CAISDGVRTNTEAFF.